Sequencing of this T cell receptor beta chain was carried out in a study of T cells in women clearing cervical HPV infection. Using immunoSEQ multiplex PCR, the repertoire was profiled, and TCRdb retains in-frame clones only, with some absent. This repertoire comprises under 45,000 clones; its ten largest clones make up 1.4%. As to this clone: The read halts 3 residues ahead of the CDR3 end, with the missing end drawn from the germline J gene.

CDR1 and CDR2 (germline): KGHSH, LQKENI. The CDR3 length is 17 residues. The chain uses TRBV18 and TRBJ2-2; 8 nucleotides agree with TRBD1. Sequenced material: blood buffy coat. The sequence derives from a woman between 18 and 75 years old with a cervical HPV16 infection that either progressed to CIN3+ or cleared (not recorded which). The CDR3 loop is CASSRGQGSSGANVLFF. CDR3 DNA (partial): TGTGCCAGCTCAAGAGGACAGGGTAGCTCTGGGGCCAACGTG.